This entry concerns a single TCR beta chain. This record belongs to a study of technical replicates of blood from a handful of donors. The germline V gene encodes CDR1 DFQATT and CDR2 SNEGSKA (reference sequence). The V and J ends lost 0 bases and 11 bases respectively, with 10 bases between them. CDR3 size: 11 residues. Libraries were prepared by immunoSEQ multiplex PCR; TCRdb keeps only in-frame clonotypes and omits some of them. The sample comprises around 79,000 clones, 91% of which are singletons, and 0.39% rests with the top ten. The chain carries TRBV20-1 and TRBJ1-1, with D uncertain. The sample comprised T cells isolated from PBMCs. This receptor was identified in a human donor in good health. Some clones in this sample may be carry-over from other donors' samples. The CDR3 protein is CSAREGRGAFF. The CDR3 nucleotides read TGCAGTGCTAGAGAAGGCCGAGGGGCTTTCTTT.